This T cell receptor (beta chain) was captured by sequencing in a study of blood T cell repertoires in COVID-19. Repertoires were generated with immunoSEQ multiplex PCR, while TCRdb's copy carries only in-frame clones and drops some. The top ten clones hold 6.5% of a sample with fewer than 250,000 clones, around 90% of them seen once. Trimming shortened V by 4 bases and J by 4 bases, and 12 bases separated the two germline ends. The CDR3 runs 14 residues. Germline V gene data show CDR1 as MDHEN and CDR2 as SYDVKM. This clone was seen a single time. Sequencing used peripheral blood. This chain connects TRBV28 to TRBJ2-3, with D perhaps matching TRBD1 (6 bases). The TCR comes from a man aged 55 to 70 who had recovered from COVID-19. The DNA of the CDR3 is TGTGCCAGCAGTTGGCCAGGGGTTTCAGATACGCAGTATTTT. It codes for CASSWPGVSDTQYF.